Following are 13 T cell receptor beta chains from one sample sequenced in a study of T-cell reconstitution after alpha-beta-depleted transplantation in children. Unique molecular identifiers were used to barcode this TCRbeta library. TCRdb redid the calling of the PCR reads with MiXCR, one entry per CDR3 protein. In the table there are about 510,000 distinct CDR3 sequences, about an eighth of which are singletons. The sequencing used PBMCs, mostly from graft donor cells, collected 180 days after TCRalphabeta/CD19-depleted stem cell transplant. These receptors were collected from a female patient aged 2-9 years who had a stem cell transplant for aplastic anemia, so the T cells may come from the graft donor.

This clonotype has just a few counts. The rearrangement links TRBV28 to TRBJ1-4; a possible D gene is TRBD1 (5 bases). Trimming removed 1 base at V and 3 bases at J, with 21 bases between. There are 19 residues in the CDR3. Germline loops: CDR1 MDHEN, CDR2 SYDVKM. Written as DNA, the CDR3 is TGTGCCAGCAGTTTATATCCCCCTGGCGACAGCGTTCCTAATGAAAAACTGTTTTTT. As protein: CASSLYPPGDSVPNEKLFF. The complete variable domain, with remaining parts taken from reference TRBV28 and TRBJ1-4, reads DVKVTQSSRYLVKRTGEKVFLECVQDMDHENMFWYRQDPGLGLRLIYFSYDVKMKEKGDIPEGYSVSREKKERFSLILESASTNQTSMYLCASSLYPPGDSVPNEKLFFGSGTQLSVL.

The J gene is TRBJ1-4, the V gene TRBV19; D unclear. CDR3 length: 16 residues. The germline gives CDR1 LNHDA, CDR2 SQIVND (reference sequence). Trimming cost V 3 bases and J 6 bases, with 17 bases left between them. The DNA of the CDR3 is TGTGCCAGTAGTATTGAGCGTCGGGGTGAGGATGAAAAACTGTTTTTT. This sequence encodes CASSIERRGEDEKLFF.

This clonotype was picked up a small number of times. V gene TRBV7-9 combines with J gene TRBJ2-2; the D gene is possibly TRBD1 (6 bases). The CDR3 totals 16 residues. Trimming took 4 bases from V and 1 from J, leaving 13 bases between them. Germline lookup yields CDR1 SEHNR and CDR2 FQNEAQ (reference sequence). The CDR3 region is CASSSTGTMNTGELFF. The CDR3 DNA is TGTGCCAGCAGCTCTACCGGGACAATGAACACCGGGGAGCTGTTTTTT.

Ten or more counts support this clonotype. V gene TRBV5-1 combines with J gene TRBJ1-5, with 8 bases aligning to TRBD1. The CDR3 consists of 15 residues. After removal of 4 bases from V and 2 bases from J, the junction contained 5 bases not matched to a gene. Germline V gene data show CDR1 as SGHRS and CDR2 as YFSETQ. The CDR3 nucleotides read TGCGCCAGCAGCCCGACAGGGGTTGGCAATCAGCCCCAGCATTTT. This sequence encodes CASSPTGVGNQPQHF.

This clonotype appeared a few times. The CDR3 nucleotides read TGTGCCAGCAGTAGCCAGATGTCCTACGAGCAGTACTTC. Translated: CASSSQMSYEQYF. This sequence joins TRBV12-3 or TRBV12-4 and TRBJ2-7; D call uncertain. Trimming cost V 5 bases and J 1 base, with 9 bases left between them. CDR3 length: 13 amino acids.

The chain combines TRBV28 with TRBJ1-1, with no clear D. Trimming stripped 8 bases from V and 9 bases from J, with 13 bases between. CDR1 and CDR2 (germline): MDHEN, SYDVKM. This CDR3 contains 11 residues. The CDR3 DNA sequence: TGTGCCAGCGGATCCCCCCTTAAAGCTTTCTTT. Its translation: CASGSPLKAFF.

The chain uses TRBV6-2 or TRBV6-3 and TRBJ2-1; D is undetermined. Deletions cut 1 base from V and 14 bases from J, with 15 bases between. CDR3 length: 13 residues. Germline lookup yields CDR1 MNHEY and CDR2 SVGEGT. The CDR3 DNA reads TGTGCCAGCAGTTACTTGCAACTTGGCGAGAAGTTCTTC. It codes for CASSYLQLGEKFF.

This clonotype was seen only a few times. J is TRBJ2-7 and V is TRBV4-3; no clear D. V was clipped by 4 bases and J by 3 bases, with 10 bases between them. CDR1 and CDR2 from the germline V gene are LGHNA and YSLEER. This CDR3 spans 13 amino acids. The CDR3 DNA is TGCGCCAGCAGCCGGCGACTCCTCTACGAGCAGTACGTC. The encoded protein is CASSRRLLYEQYV.

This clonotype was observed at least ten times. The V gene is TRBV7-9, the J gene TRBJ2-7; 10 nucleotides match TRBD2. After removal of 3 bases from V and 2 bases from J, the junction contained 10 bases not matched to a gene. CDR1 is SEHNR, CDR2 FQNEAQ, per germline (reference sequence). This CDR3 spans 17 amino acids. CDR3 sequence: CASSLPRPAGGTYEQYF. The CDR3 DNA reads TGTGCCAGCAGCTTGCCCCGTCCAGCGGGAGGGACCTACGAGCAGTACTTC.

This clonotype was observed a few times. The CDR3 nucleotides read TGTGCCAGCAGCCGTACAGAGCCCAATCAGCCCCAGCATTTT. Residues: CASSRTEPNQPQHF. The chain employs TRBV28 and TRBJ1-5; no definite D call. The germline gives CDR1 MDHEN, CDR2 SYDVKM. CDR3 length: 14 residues. With 6 bases removed from V and 3 bases from J, the gap between germline ends came to 12 bases.

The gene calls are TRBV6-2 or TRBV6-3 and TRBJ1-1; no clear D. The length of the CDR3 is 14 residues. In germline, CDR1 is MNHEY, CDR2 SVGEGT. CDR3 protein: CSAVNSLPDTEAFF. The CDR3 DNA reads TGTTCCGCGGTAAACAGCCTTCCGGACACTGAAGCTTTCTTT.

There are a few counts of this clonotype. CDR3 loop: CSARGKWSYNEQFF. CDR3 in DNA: TGCAGTGCTAGGGGAAAATGGTCCTACAATGAGCAGTTCTTC. The chain links TRBV20-1 to TRBJ2-1; D is unresolved. Looked up from germline, CDR1 is DFQATT and CDR2 is SNEGSKA (reference sequence). With 3 bases removed from V and 1 base from J, the gap between germline ends came to 10 bases. The CDR3 spans 14 residues.

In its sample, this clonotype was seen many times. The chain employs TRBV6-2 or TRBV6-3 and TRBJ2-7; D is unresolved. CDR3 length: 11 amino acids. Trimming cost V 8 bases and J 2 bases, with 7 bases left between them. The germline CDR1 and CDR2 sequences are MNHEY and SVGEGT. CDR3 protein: CASGVAYEQYV. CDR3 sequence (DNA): TGTGCCAGCGGCGTTGCCTACGAGCAGTACGTC.